This T cell receptor (beta chain) appears in the sequencing data of a study of CD8+ T cells in alopecia areata. On this clone itself: Its antigen remains unknown.

Whole-study results and caveats: Especially in alopecia totalis/universalis, lesional scalp showed greater clonality than normal scalp did. The study found TCR sharing across patients less clear than in mice, possibly for HLA reasons.

Sequencing relied on a cDNA template that was reverse transcribed from extracted RNA. Clones were sequenced by immunoSEQ multiplex PCR, and TCRdb holds only the in-frame ones, with some missing. The sample has some 200,000 clones; around 50% are singletons. Germline loops: CDR1 MNHNS, CDR2 SASEGT. The CDR3 is 15 amino acids. Trimming took 6 bases from V and 8 from J; bases not matched to a gene: 10. Sorting separated CD4+ and CD8+ T cells out of PBMCs. The genes are TRBV6-1 and TRBJ2-1; 10 nucleotides line up with TRBD2. Material for sequencing was CD8+ T cells sorted from blood. This sequence originates from a human donor in good health. CDR3 coding DNA: TGTGCCAGCAGCGTAGCGGGGGGCCTAAGCCATGAGCAGTTCTTC. It is translated as CASSVAGGLSHEQFF.